These T cell receptor beta chains were read from a single sample in a study of CD8 T cells in ankylosing spondylitis. TCRdb passed the 5' RACE reads through MiXCR, listing each CDR3 protein once. Here the sample spans over 450,000 distinct CDR3 sequences, approximately 11% being singletons. The sequenced sample was blood, either unsorted or a sorted T cell fraction (not recorded which). The receptors derive from a male donor with ankylosing spondylitis. Both conserved end residues are part of each CDR3. Each record gives: D gene, V gene, clone size, CDR3 length, J gene, CDR3 DNA, CDR3 protein. A D gene is named only where the DNA matches it firmly. Size tells how often a clone was seen (once, few, many) or the class of an expanded clone, and some rows leave it out.

>TRBD2|TRBV20-1|-|15|TRBJ2-7
TGCAGTGCTAGAGATAAACTAGCGGGAGGCTACGAGCAGTACTTC
CSARDKLAGGYEQYF
>-|TRBV24-1|-|17|TRBJ2-1
TGTGCCACCAGTGACCGTCTGGGGGGTTCCACCTACAATGAGCAGTTCTTC
CATSDRLGGSTYNEQFF
>-|TRBV5-1|few|14|TRBJ2-3
TGCGCCAGCAGCCACGGACGCGGCACAGATACGCAGTATTTT
CASSHGRGTDTQYF
>TRBD1|TRBV2|-|13|TRBJ1-2
TGTGCCAGCAGGGGGACAGGATTCTCTGGCTACACCTTC
CASRGTGFSGYTF
>-|TRBV21-1|few|17|TRBJ2-1
TGTGCCAGCAGCAAAGTAAGGGTAGCGGGATTGTACAATGAGCAGTTCTTC
CASSKVRVAGLYNEQFF
>-|TRBV18|-|16|TRBJ1-4
TGTGCCAGCTCAACAGACCCACCTGCAACTAATGAAAAACTGTTTTTT
CASSTDPPATNEKLFF
>TRBD1|TRBV28|-|14|TRBJ1-5
TGTGCCAGCAGTCCAGGACAGGGGGGATGGCCCCAGCATTTT
CASSPGQGGWPQHF
>TRBD2|TRBV5-1|few|17|TRBJ2-3
TGCGCCAGCAGCTTGAGTTTTACTAGCGGGCGCACAGATACGCAGTATTTT
CASSLSFTSGRTDTQYF
>-|TRBV2|many|13|TRBJ1-4
TGTGCCAGCACCCAAAGGGTTAATGAAAAACTGTTTTTT
CASTQRVNEKLFF
>-|TRBV11-2|-|16|TRBJ2-2
TGTGCCAGCACCGAAAGATTTAGCGGTAACACCGGGGAGCTGTTTTTT
CASTERFSGNTGELFF
>-|TRBV5-6|-|12|TRBJ1-1
TGTGCCAGCAGCTTATCAGGGAATTCAGCTTTCTTT
CASSLSGNSAFF
>-|TRBV20-1|few|14|TRBJ2-5
TGCAGTGCCTCGTACAGGGAAGCATGGGAGACCCAGTACTTC
CSASYREAWETQYF
>-|TRBV6-1|-|15|TRBJ2-1
TGTGCCAGCAGCCCCGACTACCATTCCTACAATGAGCAGTTCTTC
CASSPDYHSYNEQFF
>TRBD1|TRBV24-1|-|15|TRBJ2-1
TGTGCCACCAGTCCTGGGACAGGCTTTATCGATGAGCAGTTCTTC
CATSPGTGFIDEQFF
>TRBD1|TRBV7-9|-|17|TRBJ2-4
TGTGCCAGCAGCTTATTGACGACAGGGGGGGTCAAAAACATTCAGTACTTC
CASSLLTTGGVKNIQYF
>TRBD2|TRBV29-1|-|16|TRBJ2-3
TGCAGCGTTGAAGGGACTAGTGACTCTAGCACAGATACGCAGTATTTT
CSVEGTSDSSTDTQYF
>-|TRBV5-1|few|14|TRBJ1-2
TGCGCCAGCAGCGCCTGGCGGGAAAAGGACGGCTACACCTTC
CASSAWREKDGYTF
>-|TRBV6-4|-|15|TRBJ2-1
TGTGCCAGCAGCAACGAGTTAGGGGCCTACAATGAGCAGTTCTTC
CASSNELGAYNEQFF
>-|TRBV6-2/TRBV6-3|-|15|TRBJ2-7
TGTGCCAGCAGTTATGACAGGAAGGTAGCCTACGAGCAGTACTTC
CASSYDRKVAYEQYF
>-|TRBV2|few|13|TRBJ2-5
TGTGCCAGCAGTGAAGCGCAGGGGGAGACCCAGTACTTC
CASSEAQGETQYF
>-|TRBV3-1|-|14|TRBJ1-1
TGTGCCAGCAGCCAAGGAGTACGGAACACTGAAGCTTTCTTT
CASSQGVRNTEAFF
>-|TRBV12-3/TRBV12-4|-|13|TRBJ2-1
TGTGCCAGCAGAGAGAGCTCCTACAATGAGCAGTTCTTC
CASRESSYNEQFF
>TRBD2|TRBV5-1|-|16|TRBJ2-3
TGCGCCAGCAGCTCCCGGGGGAGGGGTTTCACAGATACGCAGTATTTT
CASSSRGRGFTDTQYF
>-|TRBV7-9|-|15|TRBJ2-1
TGTGCCAGCAGTCAGGGCAGGTCCCCCTACAATGAGCAGTTCTTC
CASSQGRSPYNEQFF
>-|TRBV7-9|few|14|TRBJ2-3
TGTGCCAGCAGCTCCCAGGGGGGTCGGGGTACGCAGTATTTT
CASSSQGGRGTQYF
>TRBD1|TRBV11-1|few|20|TRBJ2-5
TGTGCCGCTACATGGAGCAGGGGGTCCATATTTGTCGGCCCCGATGAGACCCAGTACTTC
CAATWSRGSIFVGPDETQYF
>-|TRBV24-1|-|15|TRBJ2-2
TGTGCCACCAGTGATTTCAGCAGGAACACCGGGGAGCTGTTTTTT
CATSDFSRNTGELFF
>-|TRBV7-2|few|13|TRBJ1-2
TGTGCCAGCAGCTTAGATCCAGGGGTTGGCTACACCTTC
CASSLDPGVGYTF
>-|TRBV12-3/TRBV12-4|-|13|TRBJ2-1
TGTGCCAGTTATGATTTCACCTACAATGAGCAGTTCTTC
CASYDFTYNEQFF
>TRBD2|TRBV12-3/TRBV12-4|many|15|TRBJ2-1
TGTGCCAGCAGTCGGACTAGCGGGGCCTACAATGAGCAGTTCTTC
CASSRTSGAYNEQFF
>-|TRBV20-1|few|15|TRBJ2-1
TGCAGTGCTCAAGGGGAGGCCAGGGGGTACAATGAGCAGTTCTTC
CSAQGEARGYNEQFF
>TRBD2|TRBV5-1|-|14|TRBJ2-3
TGCGCCAGCAGCTGGGGAGGGAGCACAGATACGCAGTATTTT
CASSWGGSTDTQYF
>-|TRBV20-1|many|14|TRBJ2-1
TGCAGTGCTACCCAACCGACTGTCTACAATGAGCAGTTCTTC
CSATQPTVYNEQFF
>-|TRBV7-9|-|12|TRBJ1-1
TGTGCCAGCAGCTTTATAGTGACTGAAGCTTTCTTT
CASSFIVTEAFF
>TRBD2|TRBV5-1|many|14|TRBJ2-3
TGCGCCAGCAACCCTAGCGGTAACACAGATACGCAGTATTTT
CASNPSGNTDTQYF
>-|TRBV20-1|-|15|TRBJ1-6
TGCAGTGCTAGACCAAGCACAGCCCCTAATTCACCCCTCCACTTT
CSARPSTAPNSPLHF
>TRBD1|TRBV11-2|few|13|TRBJ2-1
TGTGCCAGCACCGGCGACAGGGGGCGTGAGCAGTTCTTC
CASTGDRGREQFF
>TRBD1|TRBV12-5|few|18|TRBJ2-2
TGTGCTAGTGGTTTGGACCCCCGGGGGACAGGGGTGGTCGGGGAGCTGTTTTTT
CASGLDPRGTGVVGELFF
>TRBD2|TRBV12-3/TRBV12-4|-|15|TRBJ2-3
TGTGCCAGCACCCTCGGGGTAGCGGGAACAGATACGCAGTATTTT
CASTLGVAGTDTQYF
>TRBD1|TRBV7-2|few|15|TRBJ2-5
TGTGCCAGCAGCTTAGCTGGACAGGGTGGCCAGACCCAGTACTTC
CASSLAGQGGQTQYF
>TRBD2|TRBV5-1|few|13|TRBJ2-2
TGCGCCAGCAGCGGGCGGGAGCGCGGGGAGCTGTTTTTT
CASSGRERGELFF
>-|TRBV5-6|few|15|TRBJ1-1
TGTGCCAGCAGCTTGGTGGCGGGGGCAGGTACTGAAGCTTTCTTT
CASSLVAGAGTEAFF
>-|TRBV7-9|-|14|TRBJ2-3
TGTGCCAGCAACGTCGGGACTCCCACAGATACGCAGTATTTT
CASNVGTPTDTQYF
>-|TRBV12-3/TRBV12-4|few|17|TRBJ1-4
TGTGCCAGCAGTTTAGCCGGGGTCAGGCCCCCCCACTCGAAACTGTTTTTT
CASSLAGVRPPHSKLFF
>-|TRBV6-5|-|15|TRBJ2-2
TGTGCCAGCAGTTACGGCCGAGGGGAAGCCGGGGAGCTGTTTTTT
CASSYGRGEAGELFF
>-|TRBV5-1|-|11|TRBJ2-1
TGCGCCAGCACCCTTGGTGATGAGCAGTTCTTC
CASTLGDEQFF
>TRBD1|TRBV5-1|few|14|TRBJ2-3
TGCGCCAGCAGCATTGGGGACAGGGGAGATACGCAGTATTTT
CASSIGDRGDTQYF
>-|TRBV7-2|many|12|TRBJ2-1
TGTGCCAGCAGCTTAGCCGCTAGGGCCCAGTTCTTC
CASSLAARAQFF
>-|TRBV20-1|few|15|TRBJ1-5
TGCAGTGCTAGAATCGCCGGACCCGGCAATCAGCCCCAGCATTTT
CSARIAGPGNQPQHF
>-|TRBV29-1|few|14|TRBJ2-1
TGCAGCGTTGGCGTGGAAAGCTCCTACAATGAGCAGTTCTTC
CSVGVESSYNEQFF
>-|TRBV12-3/TRBV12-4|many|11|TRBJ2-1
TGTGCCAGCAGCCCCGCCGACGGGCAGTTCTTC
CASSPADGQFF
>-|TRBV10-3|many|14|TRBJ1-5
TGTGCCATCAGTGAGTCGGCCGGGGATCAGCCCCAGCATTTT
CAISESAGDQPQHF
>TRBD1|TRBV12-5|few|13|TRBJ2-1
TGTGCTAGTGGTTTGACAGGGGTAGATGAGCAGTTCTTC
CASGLTGVDEQFF
>TRBD2|TRBV6-1|-|14|TRBJ2-1
TGTGCCAGCACTAGAAGCGGGAACTACAATGAGCAGTTCTTC
CASTRSGNYNEQFF
>-|TRBV20-1|few|16|TRBJ2-4
TGCAGTGCTAGAGATCAGGGCCAGCAGCCCAAAAACATTCAGTACTTC
CSARDQGQQPKNIQYF
>-|TRBV27|-|14|TRBJ1-1
TGTGCCAGCAGTTTAATGGGGCAGCCTTTAACAGCTTTCTTT
CASSLMGQPLTAFF